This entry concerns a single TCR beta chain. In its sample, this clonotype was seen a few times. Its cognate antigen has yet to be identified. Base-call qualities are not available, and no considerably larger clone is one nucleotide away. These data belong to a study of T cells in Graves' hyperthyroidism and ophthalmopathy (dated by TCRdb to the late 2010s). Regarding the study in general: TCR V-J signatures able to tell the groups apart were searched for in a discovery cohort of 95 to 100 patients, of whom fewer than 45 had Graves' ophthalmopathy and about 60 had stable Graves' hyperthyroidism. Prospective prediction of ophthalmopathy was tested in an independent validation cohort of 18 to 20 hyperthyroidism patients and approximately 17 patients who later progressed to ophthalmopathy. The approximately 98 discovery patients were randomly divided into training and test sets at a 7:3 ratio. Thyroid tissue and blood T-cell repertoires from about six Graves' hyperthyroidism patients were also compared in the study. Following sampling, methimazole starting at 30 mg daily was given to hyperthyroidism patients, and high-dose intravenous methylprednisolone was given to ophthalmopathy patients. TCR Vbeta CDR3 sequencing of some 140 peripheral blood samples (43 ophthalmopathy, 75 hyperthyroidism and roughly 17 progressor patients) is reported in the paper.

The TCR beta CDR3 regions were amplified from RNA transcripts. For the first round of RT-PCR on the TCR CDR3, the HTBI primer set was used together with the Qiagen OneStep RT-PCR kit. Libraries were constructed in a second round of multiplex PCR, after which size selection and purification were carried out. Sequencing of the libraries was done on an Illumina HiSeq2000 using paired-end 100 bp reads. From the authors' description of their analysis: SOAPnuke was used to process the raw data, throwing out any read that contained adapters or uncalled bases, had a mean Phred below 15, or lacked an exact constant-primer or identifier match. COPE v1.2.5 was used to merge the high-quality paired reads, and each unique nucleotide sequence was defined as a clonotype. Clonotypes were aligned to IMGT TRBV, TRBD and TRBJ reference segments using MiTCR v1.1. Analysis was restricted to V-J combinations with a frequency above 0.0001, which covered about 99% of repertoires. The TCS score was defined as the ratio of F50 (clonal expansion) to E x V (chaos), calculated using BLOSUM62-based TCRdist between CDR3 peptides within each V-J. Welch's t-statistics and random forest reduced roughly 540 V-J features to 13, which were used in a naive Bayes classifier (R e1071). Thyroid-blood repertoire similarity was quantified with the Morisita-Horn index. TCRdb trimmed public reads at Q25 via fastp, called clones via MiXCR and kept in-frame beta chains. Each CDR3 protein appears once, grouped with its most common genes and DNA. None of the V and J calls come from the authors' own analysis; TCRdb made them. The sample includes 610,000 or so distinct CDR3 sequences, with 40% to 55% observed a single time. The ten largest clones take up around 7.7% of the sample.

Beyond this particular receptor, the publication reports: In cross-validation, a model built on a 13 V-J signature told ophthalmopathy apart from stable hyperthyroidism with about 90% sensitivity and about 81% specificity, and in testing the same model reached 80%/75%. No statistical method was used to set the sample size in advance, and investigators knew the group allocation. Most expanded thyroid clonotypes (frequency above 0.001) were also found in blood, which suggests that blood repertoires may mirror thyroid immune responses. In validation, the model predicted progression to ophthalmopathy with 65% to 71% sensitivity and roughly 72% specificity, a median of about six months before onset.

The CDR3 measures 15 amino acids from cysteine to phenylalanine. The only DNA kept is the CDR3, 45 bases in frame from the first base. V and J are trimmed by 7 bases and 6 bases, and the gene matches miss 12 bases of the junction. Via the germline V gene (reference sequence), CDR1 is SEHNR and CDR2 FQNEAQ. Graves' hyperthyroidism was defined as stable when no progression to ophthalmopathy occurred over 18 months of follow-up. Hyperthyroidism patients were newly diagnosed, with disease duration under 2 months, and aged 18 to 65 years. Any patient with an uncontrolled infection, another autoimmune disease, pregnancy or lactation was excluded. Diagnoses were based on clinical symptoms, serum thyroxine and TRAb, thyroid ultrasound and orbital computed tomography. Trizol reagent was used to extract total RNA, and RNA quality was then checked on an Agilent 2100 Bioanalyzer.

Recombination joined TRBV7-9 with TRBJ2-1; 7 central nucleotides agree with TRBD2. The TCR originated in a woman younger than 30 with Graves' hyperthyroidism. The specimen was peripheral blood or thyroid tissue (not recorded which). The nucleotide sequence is TGTGCCAGCACCTCCCCTGAGGGAGGGCCCAATGAGCAGTTCTTC. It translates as CASTSPEGGPNEQFF.